This T cell receptor beta chain is from a study of T cells in Graves' hyperthyroidism and ophthalmopathy. Turning to the study itself: Pretreatment peripheral blood was obtained at initial diagnosis.

The table lists this clonotype with many counts. The antigen is unknown. RNA transcripts yielded amplified TCR beta CDR3 regions. Initially, a first-round RT-PCR of the TCR CDR3 employed the HTBI primer set. MiXCR, run by TCRdb on the multiplex PCR reads, gives a single entry per CDR3 protein. The sample holds a few hundred thousand distinct CDR3 sequences, approximately 12% seen once. Study conclusions and caveats: Before onset, ophthalmopathy was predicted by the model a median approximately 6.7 months earlier.

V lost 4 bases and J 3 bases, leaving 15 bases between the germline ends. Germline V gene sequence: CDR1 SEHNR, CDR2 FQNEAQ (reference sequence). The CDR3 extends over 15 amino acids. Not enrolled were patients with uncontrolled infection, other autoimmune disease, pregnancy or lactation. Diagnosing involved the use of clinical symptoms, serum thyroxine and TRAb, thyroid ultrasound and orbital computed tomography. This receptor was identified in a man between 25 and 39 years old with Graves' hyperthyroidism that later progressed to Graves' ophthalmopathy. Sequencing input: blood. The J gene is TRBJ2-5, the V gene TRBV7-9, with TRBD1 as a possible D gene (6 bases). CDR3 DNA: TGTGCCAGCAGCTCGGGGTGGGGGCAGGAAGAGACCCAGTACTTC. Protein sequence: CASSSGWGQEETQYF.